These 7 T cell receptor beta chains share one sample of origin, sequenced in a study of T cells after yellow fever vaccination. TCRdb re-derived calls from the 5' RACE reads in MiXCR, one entry per CDR3 protein. The sample includes some 300,000 distinct CDR3 sequences, 3% to 4.5% seen only once; the top ten take about a quarter. Sequenced material: PBMCs, taken on the day of the yellow fever booster vaccination. The receptor source for this set is a man aged 18 to 29 who received the YFV17D yellow fever vaccine.

This clonotype was seen repeatedly, ten times or more. The chain links TRBV3-1 to TRBJ1-2; perhaps TRBD1 as D (6 bases). Trimming cost V 4 bases and J 7 bases, with 16 bases left between them. The CDR3 spans 14 residues. The germline gives CDR1 LGHDT, CDR2 YNNKEL (reference sequence). The CDR3 region is CASSPFGGATGYTF. CDR3 in DNA: TGTGCCAGCAGCCCTTTCGGGGGGGCTACTGGCTACACCTTC.

In this sample, this clonotype turned up many times. The chain couples TRBV20-1 to TRBJ2-3; the D gene is possibly TRBD2 (5 bases). Trimming left V 6 bases short and J 4 bases short, with 14 bases between. This CDR3 contains 13 residues. Germline CDR1 reads DFQATT; CDR2 reads SNEGSKA (reference sequence). The CDR3 DNA follows: TGCAGTGCCCTGGTAGGGCGGGCAGATACGCAGTATTTT. It translates to CSALVGRADTQYF.

The rearrangement links TRBV6-5 to TRBJ2-2, with D unclear. The CDR3 runs 15 residues. The V gene's germline CDR1 is MNHEY and CDR2 SVGAGI. V was pared by 8 bases and J by 4 bases, with 17 bases between. The CDR3, as DNA: TGTGCCAGCTTCCCGCTTAGTTGGACCACCGGGGAGCTGTTTTTT. It is translated as CASFPLSWTTGELFF.

This clonotype was found many times. This sequence joins TRBV24-1 and TRBJ2-5; D is perhaps TRBD1 (7 bases). Germline lookup yields CDR1 KGHDR and CDR2 SFDVKD. The CDR3 spans 18 residues. Trimming pared 5 bases from V and 1 base from J, leaving 22 bases between. CDR3 in DNA: TGTGCCACCAGTGGATGGGGGCGGGACAGACACTTCCAAGAGACCCAGTACTTC. This sequence encodes CATSGWGRDRHFQETQYF.

The DNA for the CDR3 is TGTGCCAGCTCACCAAAGAATCTAGCGGGGATGGAGACCCAGTACTTC. This translates into CASSPKNLAGMETQYF. This chain joins TRBV18 and TRBJ2-5, with 9 bases lining up with TRBD2. Germline CDR1 reads KGHSH; CDR2 reads LQKENI. Trimming cost V 2 bases and J 5 bases; bases outside gene matches: 9. The CDR3 is 16 amino acids.

This clonotype was counted between two and nine times. The CDR3 DNA reads TGCAGTGTTACCGGTCTCGAGACCCAGTACTTC. This sequence encodes CSVTGLETQYF. This chain uses TRBV20-1 with TRBJ2-5; no clear D gene. Germline CDR1 DFQATT, CDR2 SNEGSKA (reference sequence). Trimming left V 7 bases short and J 5 bases short, with 11 bases between. This CDR3 spans 11 amino acids.

The table lists this clonotype with many counts. The chain links TRBV20-1 to TRBJ2-1; D unclear. Germline CDR1 reads DFQATT; CDR2 reads SNEGSKA (reference sequence). V was pared by 1 base and J by 1 base, with 8 bases between. The CDR3 loop spans 14 amino acids. The CDR3 DNA follows: TGCAGTGCTAGAGGAGCTATATCCTACAATGAGCAGTTCTTC. Protein product: CSARGAISYNEQFF.